Shown below are 30 T cell receptor beta chains from a single sample sequenced in a study of shared clonotypes between healthy human individuals. Here immunoSEQ multiplex PCR was the method, and the copy in TCRdb shows in-frame clones only, minus some. The sample has over a million clones; approximately 97% are singletons. The sequenced sample was naive CD4+ T cells sorted from blood. Subset described: CD45RA+ positively selected. These receptors were obtained from a man between 25 and 39 years old in good health.

The rearrangement links TRBV5-8 to TRBJ2-1; 9 nucleotides line up with TRBD2. The junction had 7 bases not matched to a gene; V was cut back by 0 bases and J by 6 bases. CDR3 length equals 16 residues. From germline, CDR1 is SGHTS and CDR2 YDEGEE. CDR3 protein: CASSLERLAGLNEQFF. The CDR3, as DNA: TGTGCCAGCAGCTTGGAACGGCTAGCGGGGCTCAATGAGCAGTTCTTC.

The rearrangement uses TRBV5-1 and TRBJ1-5, with D possibly matching TRBD1 (5 bases). Trimming took 4 bases from V and 0 from J, leaving 8 bases between them. There are 14 residues in the CDR3. Germline V CDR1 and CDR2: SGHRS, YFSETQ. CDR3: CASSTGDSNQPQHF. CDR3 DNA sequence: TGCGCCAGCAGCACGGGGGATAGCAATCAGCCCCAGCATTTT.

This sequence joins TRBV6-5 and TRBJ1-5; D is perhaps TRBD1 (5 bases). Germline CDR1 and CDR2: MNHEY and SVGAGI. Trimming left V 8 bases short and J 3 bases short, with 14 bases between. The CDR3 runs to 14 residues. CDR3 sequence reads: CASRDPGDNQPQHF. As DNA, the CDR3 is TGTGCCAGCCGGGACCCTGGAGACAATCAGCCCCAGCATTTT.

V is TRBV5-1 and J is TRBJ2-2; tentatively, D is TRBD1 (6 bases). Germline values: CDR1 SGHRS, CDR2 YFSETQ. The CDR3 length is 16 residues. Trimming stripped 2 bases from V and 0 bases from J, with 11 bases between. CDR3 protein: CASSFTGSSNTGELFF. As DNA, the CDR3 is TGCGCCAGCAGCTTTACAGGGAGCTCGAACACCGGGGAGCTGTTTTTT.

This chain uses TRBV11-2 with TRBJ1-2; a weak D match, TRBD1 (5 bases). With 5 bases removed from V and 8 bases from J, the gap between germline ends came to 24 bases. The CDR3 totals 16 residues. Germline V gives CDR1 SGHAT, CDR2 FQNNGV. CDR3 sequence reads: CASSAPRSGLWKGYTF. CDR3 coding DNA: TGTGCCAGCAGCGCCCCACGATCAGGGTTGTGGAAGGGCTACACCTTC.

J is TRBJ2-7 and V is TRBV7-8; D call uncertain. V shed 2 bases and J shed 7 bases, with 15 bases lying between them. This CDR3 comprises 14 residues. The V gene's germline CDR1 is SGHVS and CDR2 FQNEAQ. The CDR3 DNA follows: TGTGCCAGCAGCTTACCCAGAGCTTATGGTGAGCAGTACTTC. It is translated as CASSLPRAYGEQYF. The entire variable domain, with the rest obtained from reference TRBV7-8 and TRBJ2-7, is as follows: GAGVSQSPRYKVAKRGQDVALRCDPISGHVSLFWYQQALGQGPEFLTYFQNEAQLDKSGLPSDRFFAERPEGSVSTLKIQRTQQEDSAVYLCASSLPRAYGEQYFGPGTRLTVT.

The chain uses TRBV29-1 and TRBJ2-2; 9 nucleotides agree with TRBD2. V was clipped by 2 bases and J by 3 bases; unmatched bases: 1. This CDR3 has 14 amino acids. CDR1 and CDR2 (germline): SQVTM, ANQGSEA. CDR3 bases: TGCAGCGTTGAATTAGCGGGAGACACCGGGGAGCTGTTTTTT. Protein sequence: CSVELAGDTGELFF.

The chain is built from TRBV14 and TRBJ2-2; D gene unclear. Germline V gene data show CDR1 as SGHDN and CDR2 as FVKESK. V was cut by 0 bases and J by 5 bases, with 4 bases left in between. The CDR3 extends over 13 amino acids. CDR3 residues: CASSQDPTGELFF. CDR3 DNA sequence: TGTGCCAGCAGCCAAGATCCGACCGGGGAGCTGTTTTTT.

The genes are TRBV6-1 and TRBJ2-7; D is perhaps TRBD2 (6 bases). CDR1 and CDR2 (germline): MNHNS, SASEGT. The CDR3 loop spans 19 amino acids. Trimming removed 3 bases at V and 2 bases at J, with 26 bases between. The CDR3 is CASSDRGTEMVHTPYEQYF. For the CDR3, the DNA is TGTGCCAGCAGTGATCGGGGGACCGAGATGGTGCATACCCCCTACGAGCAGTACTTC.

The DNA for the CDR3 is TGTGCCAGCAGTGAAGTATCTTTTTGGAGCGAGAAACCCCAGCATTTT. The encoded protein is CASSEVSFWSEKPQHF. V is TRBV6-1 and J is TRBJ1-5; D call uncertain. CDR1 MNHNS and CDR2 SASEGT come from the germline V gene. Between the trimmed V and J ends, which lost 1 base and 10 bases, there was a span of 20 bases. This CDR3 region has 16 residues.

The CDR3 DNA is TGCGCCAGCAGTATGCGGACAGACAACTATGGCTACACCTTC. Its translation: CASSMRTDNYGYTF. The genes are TRBV5-1 and TRBJ1-2; perhaps TRBD1 as D (6 bases). Germline CDR1 reads SGHRS; CDR2 reads YFSETQ. V lost 5 bases, J lost 2 bases, and 13 bases lay in between. The CDR3 sequence is 14 residues long.

The chain links TRBV6-1 to TRBJ2-2; 10 positions match TRBD2. Per the germline V gene, CDR1 is MNHNS and CDR2 is SASEGT. The CDR3 contains 19 residues. V was pared by 1 base and J by 0 bases, with 8 bases of the junction left unmatched. The CDR3 spells CASSEGVGTSATNTGELFF. CDR3 DNA: TGTGCCAGCAGTGAAGGGGTGGGGACTAGCGCTACGAACACCGGGGAGCTGTTTTTT.

This chain connects TRBV6-6 to TRBJ1-4, with 9 bases lining up with TRBD1. V dropped 6 bases and J dropped 8; count of bases not matched to a gene: 10. Germline CDR1 MNHNY, CDR2 SVGAGI (reference sequence). The CDR3 extends over 15 amino acids. CDR3: CASRALQGAREKLFF. The CDR3 nucleotides are TGTGCCAGCAGAGCCCTACAGGGGGCGCGGGAAAAACTGTTTTTT.

The genes are TRBV5-5 and TRBJ2-7; D gene uncertain. This CDR3 has 14 residues. The V end lost 1 base, the J end lost 1 base, and 9 bases lay between the germline ends. Germline CDR1 reads SGHKS; CDR2 reads YYEKEE (reference sequence). CDR3 in amino acids: CASSLYVSSYEQYF. The DNA of the CDR3 is TGTGCCAGCAGCTTGTACGTCAGTTCCTACGAGCAGTACTTC.

Here the CDR3 DNA reads TGTGCCAGTACGGGGACAGGGAAATACGAGCAGTACTTC. Translated: CASTGTGKYEQYF. The chain couples TRBV28 to TRBJ2-7; 9 positions match TRBD1. There are 13 residues in the CDR3. J was trimmed by 4 bases and V by 9 bases; bases with no gene match: 7. The germline CDR1 and CDR2 sequences are MDHEN and SYDVKM.

V usage is TRBV18 and J usage is TRBJ2-3, with D tentatively TRBD1 (5 bases). V gave up 0 bases and J gave up 1 base, with 11 bases separating them. The CDR3 loop spans 16 amino acids. The germline CDR1 and CDR2 sequences are KGHSH and LQKENI. DNA for the CDR3: TGTGCCAGCTCACCACCTCGGACATCCCGCACAGATACGCAGTATTTT. Its translation is CASSPPRTSRTDTQYF.

The chain couples TRBV6-1 to TRBJ1-5; D is ambiguous. Trimming took 0 bases from V and 0 from J, leaving 6 bases between them. This CDR3 has 15 residues. Germline V gene data show CDR1 as MNHNS and CDR2 as SASEGT. The CDR3 is CASSEAGYSNQPQHF. DNA of the CDR3: TGTGCCAGCAGTGAAGCAGGGTATAGCAATCAGCCCCAGCATTTT.

The chain is built from TRBV7-2 and TRBJ2-7; TRBD1 is a possible D gene (6 bases). The V end lost 7 bases, the J end lost 1 base, and 20 bases lay between the germline ends. The germline gives CDR1 SGHTA, CDR2 FQGNSA. The CDR3 totals 16 residues. The chain's CDR3 is CASTRTSAGVSYEQYF. CDR3 DNA sequence: TGTGCCAGCACCCGAACGTCGGCAGGGGTATCCTACGAGCAGTACTTC.

V gene TRBV6-1 combines with J gene TRBJ1-5; a weak D match, TRBD1 (6 bases). Trimming pared 5 bases from V and 5 bases from J, leaving 13 bases between. This CDR3 contains 14 residues. CDR1 and CDR2 (germline): MNHNS, SASEGT. CDR3 in DNA: TGTGCCAGCAGTTCTGACAGGCGGTATCAGCCCCAGCATTTT. Translating it yields CASSSDRRYQPQHF.

The V and J genes are TRBV18 and TRBJ1-4; a weak D match, TRBD1 (5 bases). The V and J ends lost 2 bases and 7 bases respectively, with 14 bases between them. The germline gives CDR1 KGHSH, CDR2 LQKENI. There are 15 residues in the CDR3. DNA for the CDR3: TGTGCCAGCTCACCAGTCAGGGTGGGCGGTGAAAAACTGTTTTTT. Amino acid sequence: CASSPVRVGGEKLFF. Full variable domain (rest looked up from reference TRBV18 and TRBJ1-4): NAGVMQNPRHLVRRRGQEARLRCSPMKGHSHVYWYRQLPEEGLKFMVYLQKENIIDESGMPKERFSAEFPKEGPSILRIQQVVRGDSAAYFCASSPVRVGGEKLFFGSGTQLSVL.

The chain employs TRBV15 and TRBJ2-7, with D perhaps matching TRBD2 (6 bases). Trimming left V 0 bases short and J 4 bases short, with 19 bases between. Germline values: CDR1 LNHNV, CDR2 YYDKDF (reference sequence). This CDR3 has 17 amino acids. For the CDR3, the DNA is TGTGCCACCAGCAGAGATGCTGGACCAGGGAGGTGGTACGAGCAGTACTTC. Protein sequence: CATSRDAGPGRWYEQYF.

A note on this clone: Being one base from a much bigger clone, this may be a read error. Distinct nucleotide sequences in the sample also encode this CDR3. The rearrangement joins TRBV28 to TRBJ1-2; tentatively, D is TRBD1 (5 bases). Between the trimmed V and J ends, which lost 2 bases and 2 bases, there was a span of 6 bases. The CDR3 sequence is 13 residues long. Germline V gives CDR1 MDHEN, CDR2 SYDVKM. DNA for the CDR3: TGTGCCAGCAGTTTAGAGGGGAACTATGGCTACACCTTC. This codes for CASSLEGNYGYTF.

The V and J genes are TRBV6-1 and TRBJ2-5; 12 bases agree with TRBD2. The V segment lost 4 bases and the J segment 2 bases; nucleotides outside the gene matches: 2. The CDR3 consists of 15 residues. Germline CDR1 MNHNS, CDR2 SASEGT. CDR3 coding DNA: TGTGCCAGCAGTGGGACTAGCGGGGCTCAAGAGACCCAGTACTTC. Translation: CASSGTSGAQETQYF.

The gene calls are TRBV25-1 and TRBJ1-5; no definite D call. The CDR3 length is 13 residues. The germline V gene encodes CDR1 MGHDK and CDR2 SYGVNS. V shed 4 bases and J shed 5 bases, with 9 bases lying between them. Here the CDR3 DNA reads TGTGCCAGCAGTGGGCGGACGGATCAGCCCCAGCATTTT. The encoded protein is CASSGRTDQPQHF.

Only one count was recorded for this clone. The CDR3 sequence is CASRPRQGTNEKLFF. Written as DNA, the CDR3 is TGCGCCAGCAGGCCCCGACAGGGAACTAATGAAAAACTGTTTTTT. This sequence joins TRBV5-1 and TRBJ1-4; TRBD1 matches at 7 bases. Germline V gene lookup returns CDR1 SGHRS and CDR2 YFSETQ. The V segment lost 5 bases and the J segment 1 base; nucleotides outside the gene matches: 5. This CDR3 contains 15 residues. The whole variable domain, filled in from reference TRBV5-1 and TRBJ1-4, reads KAGVTQTPRYLIKTRGQQVTLSCSPISGHRSVSWYQQTPGQGLQFLFEYFSETQRNKGNFPGRFSGRQFSNSRSEMNVSTLELGDSALYLCASRPRQGTNEKLFFGSGTQLSVL.

The chain has TRBV5-4 and TRBJ2-7; perhaps TRBD2 as D (5 bases). There are 15 residues in the CDR3. Trimming took 5 bases from V and 2 from J, leaving 17 bases between them. The germline V gene has CDR1 SGHNT and CDR2 YYREEE (reference sequence). In nucleotides, the CDR3 is TGTGCCAGCAGTCTAGGTCGGGGAAACACCTACGAGCAGTACTTC. Amino acid sequence: CASSLGRGNTYEQYF.

The rearrangement links TRBV5-4 to TRBJ2-3; 8 nucleotides agree with TRBD2. J was trimmed by 0 bases and V by 3 bases; bases with no gene match: 3. CDR3 length: 15 residues. Germline V CDR1 and CDR2: SGHNT, YYREEE (reference sequence). The CDR3 bases are TGTGCCAGCAGCTCGGGGGGGGCCAGCACAGATACGCAGTATTTT. It codes for CASSSGGASTDTQYF. The full variable domain, in which reference TRBV5-4 and TRBJ2-3 provide the parts outside the CDR3, is ETGVTQSPTHLIKTRGQQVTLRCSSQSGHNTVSWYQQALGQGPQFIFQYYREEENGRGNFPPRFSGLQFPNYSSELNVNALELDDSALYLCASSSGGASTDTQYFGPGTRLTVL.

The chain uses TRBV5-4 and TRBJ1-4; tentative D call: TRBD1 (6 bases). V was pared by 4 bases and J by 10 bases, with 17 bases between. The CDR3 spans 14 residues. Germline CDR1 and CDR2: SGHNT and YYREEE (reference sequence). The CDR3 sequence is CASSNRAKGGKLFF. The CDR3 DNA is TGTGCCAGCAGCAACAGGGCGAAGGGAGGAAAACTGTTTTTT.

This chain links TRBV5-1 with TRBJ1-1, with D perhaps TRBD1 (5 bases). This CDR3 has 14 residues. Germline CDR1 is SGHRS and CDR2 is YFSETQ. V shed 0 bases and J shed 6 bases, with 12 bases lying between them. CDR3 residues: CASSLAAGLAEAFF. The CDR3 DNA reads as TGCGCCAGCAGCTTGGCCGCAGGGCTGGCTGAAGCTTTCTTT. The full variable domain, rest sourced from reference TRBV5-1 and TRBJ1-1, is KAGVTQTPRYLIKTRGQQVTLSCSPISGHRSVSWYQQTPGQGLQFLFEYFSETQRNKGNFPGRFSGRQFSNSRSEMNVSTLELGDSALYLCASSLAAGLAEAFFGQGTRLTVV.

This chain joins TRBV5-4 and TRBJ2-7; maybe TRBD2 (6 bases). The CDR3 is 15 residues long. With 3 bases removed from V and 0 bases from J, the gap between germline ends came to 13 bases. The germline gives CDR1 SGHNT, CDR2 YYREEE (reference sequence). The CDR3 DNA follows: TGTGCCAGCAGCTCCCCGACTAGTACCTCCTACGAGCAGTACTTC. It yields the protein CASSSPTSTSYEQYF.